This is a list of T cell receptor beta chains from one sample in a study of blood T cell repertoires in COVID-19. Profiling relied on immunoSEQ multiplex PCR, and the TCRdb table lists in-frame clones only, not all of them. This table has 250,000 or so clones, about 79% appearing once. The specimen sequenced was peripheral blood. The source of these receptors is a man in his forties who had recovered from COVID-19. The conserved cysteine and the conserved F or W are not part of the CDR3 here.

TRBV6-1 ASSEAGGPVDTQY
TRBV7-2 ASSPWARDNEQF
TRBV10-3 AISEPTVQGETQY
TRBV11-3 ASSFRLAEISDTQY
TRBV5-1 ASSETGGFYEQY
TRBV15 ATSRFGQVRTNEQF
TRBV5-4 ASSWGTSGSYEQY
TRBV5-1 ASTRNSGGPGNTGELF
TRBV11-2 ASSQQVVGTEAF
TRBV5-1 ASSESGLRSYEQY
TRBV5-4 ASSFANSGANVLT
TRBV6-2/TRBV6-3 ASSWTSASYEQY
TRBV5-1 ASRRTANSPLH
TRBV30 AWTVVGGGYGYT
TRBV28 ASSLSSGRGRGTQY
TRBV29-1 SGSDRNTEAF
TRBV21-1 ASSHGLARSSYNEQF
TRBV4-3 ASSQGTGGVGNEQF
TRBV7-9 ASSYREKLF
TRBV5-1 ASSAGGTVTGELF
TRBV5-1 ASSLVPTSTDTQY
TRBV9 ASSPRRATFSGANVLT
TRBV6-5 ASRKGGSNTEAF
TRBV9 ASSGAGRNTEAF
TRBV6-5 ASSYEPGGGEQF
TRBV2 ASSEAGSGYNSPLH
TRBV10-3 AISADSNEQF
TRBV4-3 ASSHSLAGEGNEQF
TRBV30 AWSAGVQETQY
TRBV29-1 SAAALATYNEQF
TRBV7-9 ASSSRDRKLYGYT
TRBV2 ASSEDRDQETQY
TRBV7-8 ASSLLLGPGYT
TRBV27 ASSPLAGGTDTQY
TRBV6-2/TRBV6-3 ASSSPDRGWNTEAF
TRBV6-1 ASSKGTSGRRDTQY
TRBV6-5 ASSYSFGGGTDTQY
TRBV27 ASSISGPRETQY
TRBV4-3 ASSQEQNQPQH
TRBV2 ASRQDRGSYNEQF
TRBV2 ASSATAGGQEQF
TRBV7-9 ASSQGRGGYGYT
TRBV7-2 ASSSGLALISGEQY
TRBV6-5 ASSPGTGRGYT
TRBV5-1 ASSLFARGQDGYT
TRBV5-1 ASSLVTGNTEAF
TRBV5-1 ASSLAGNTIY
TRBV6-2/TRBV6-3 ASSYSGSRGETQY
TRBV3-1/TRBV3-2 ASSSRGTETQY
TRBV6-5 ASVWSPRSNEKLF
TRBV5-1 ASSFGTSGSPDTQY
TRBV18 ASSEGVGEQY
TRBV4-1 ASSKGAGAANTGELF
TRBV5-1 ASSFGDRVETQY
TRBV12-3/TRBV12-4 ASSEGGVQF